Detailed here is one TCR beta chain. V was shortened by 7 bases and J by 3 bases, with 18 bases between the two germline ends. From germline, CDR1 is WSHSY and CDR2 SAAADI. The CDR3 has 15 residues. The data derive from a study of OX40 agonist ivuxolimab in advanced cancers. Generated by immunoSEQ multiplex PCR, the TCRdb table keeps only in-frame clones and is missing some. The sample records about 26,000 clones, roughly four fifths being singletons. The sequence derives from an adult with an advanced solid tumor such as melanoma, head and neck, liver or kidney cancer. Material: CD4+ or CD8+ T cells sorted from blood, obtained in a trial of the OX40 agonist ivuxolimab. The chain joins TRBV10-2 to TRBJ1-2; perhaps TRBD1 as D (6 bases). CDR3 sequence (DNA): TGCGCCAGCACCGAGCTTGGGGGCGCGGACTATGGCTACACCTTC. It encodes CASTELGGADYGYTF.